A single sample gave rise to the 23 T cell receptor beta chains below, sequenced in a study of T cell clonality in common variable immunodeficiency. Libraries were prepared by immunoSEQ multiplex PCR; TCRdb keeps only in-frame clonotypes and omits some of them. The sample includes some 38,000 clones, none of them occurring once. Sequencing was performed on peripheral blood mononuclear cells. Receptor source: a person aged 18 to 75 in good health.

In this sample, this clone turned up many times. The sequence runs out 3 residues before the end of the CDR3; the remainder is reconstructed from the germline J gene. The chain recombines TRBV5-1 with TRBJ1-5, with D tentatively TRBD1 (6 bases). V was pared by 0 bases and J by 5 bases, with 12 bases between. CDR3 length equals 15 residues. CDR1 and CDR2 from the germline V gene are SGHRS and YFSETQ. CDR3 DNA, as far as it was read: TGCGCCAGCAGCTTGGAGTGGGGGCCGGATCAGCCC. It translates to CASSLEWGPDQP. The full CDR3 is CASSLEWGPDQPQHF. The complete variable domain, with remaining parts taken from reference TRBV5-1 and TRBJ1-5, reads KAGVTQTPRYLIKTRGQQVTLSCSPISGHRSVSWYQQTPGQGLQFLFEYFSETQRNKGNFPGRFSGRQFSNSRSEMNVSTLELGDSALYLCASSLEWGPDQPQHFGDGTRLSIL.

This clone was detected many times. The sequence runs out 3 residues before the end of the CDR3; the remainder is reconstructed from the germline J gene. The chain links TRBV7-9 to TRBJ2-1; 11 bases agree with TRBD2. V lost 3 bases to trimming and J lost 9 bases; unmatched junction nucleotides: 4. There are 14 residues in the CDR3. Germline lookup yields CDR1 SEHNR and CDR2 FQNEAQ (reference sequence). This chain's CDR3 is CASSFNSGRGEQFF. The sequenced CDR3 bases are TGTGCCAGCAGCTTTAATAGCGGGAGGGGTGAG. Looking up the rest from reference TRBV7-9 and TRBJ2-1 gives the full variable domain: DTGVSQNPRHKITKRGQNVTFRCDPISEHNRLYWYRQTLGQGPEFLTYFQNEAQLEKSRLLSDRFSAERPKGSFSTLEIQRTEQGDSAMYLCASSFNSGRGEQFFGPGTRLTVL.

This clone was observed a handful of times. Sequencing ends 3 residues short of the CDR3 end; the germline J gene provides the rest. The chain is built from TRBV19 and TRBJ2-3, with D perhaps matching TRBD2 (5 bases). Germline V gene lookup returns CDR1 LNHDA and CDR2 SQIVND (reference sequence). The CDR3 spans 13 residues. The CDR3 DNA, read in part, is TGTGCCAGTAGTGATAGCGAGAGTACGGCG. Translating it yields CASSDSESTA. The complete CDR3 protein is CASSDSESTAQYF.

The DNA read from the CDR3 is TGTGCCAGCAGCCCATACACGAACACTGAA. This codes for CASSPYTNTE. The whole CDR3 is CASSPYTNTEAFF. V is TRBV7-3 and J is TRBJ1-1; D is unclear. The CDR3 end is not reached by the read, which stops 3 residues before it; the germline J gene fills it in. V gave up 5 bases and J gave up 1 base, with 8 bases separating them. The CDR3 has 13 residues. CDR1 and CDR2 from the germline V gene are SGHTA and FQGTGA.

This clone showed up many times. The read falls 3 residues short of the CDR3 end, and the missing part is taken from the germline J gene. The V gene is TRBV7-9, the J gene TRBJ2-5; 7 nucleotides line up with TRBD1. With 5 bases clipped from V and 2 bases from J, the junction kept 5 bases outside the gene matches. The CDR3 is made up of 14 amino acids. CDR1 and CDR2 (germline): SEHNR, FQNEAQ (reference sequence). CDR3 protein: CASSPGQPQETQYF. Incomplete CDR3 DNA: TGTGCCAGCAGCCCGGGACAGCCTCAAGAGACC. Variable domain in full (rest from reference TRBV7-9 and TRBJ2-5): DTGVSQNPRHKITKRGQNVTFRCDPISEHNRLYWYRQTLGQGPEFLTYFQNEAQLEKSRLLSDRFSAERPKGSFSTLEIQRTEQGDSAMYLCASSPGQPQETQYFGPGTRLLVL.

In the case of this clone: The CDR3 goes on 3 residues after the read ends, and that part is filled in from the germline J gene. V is TRBV19 and J is TRBJ2-1; D is perhaps TRBD1 (6 bases). CDR1 LNHDA and CDR2 SQIVND come from the germline V gene (reference sequence). The V end was cut by 10 bases, the J end by 8 bases, with 12 bases between. The CDR3 length is 11 residues. The CDR3 bases that were read are TGTGCCACCAGAACAGGGTATGAG. Protein sequence: CATRTGYE. The entire CDR3 protein is CATRTGYEQFF.

The sample holds many counts of this clone. From the germline J gene comes the end of the CDR3, since the read stops 3 residues before it. The chain uses TRBV18 and TRBJ1-5; 10 nucleotides line up with TRBD1. V shed 4 bases, J shed 7 bases, and the junction held 4 bases outside the gene matches. The germline V gene has CDR1 KGHSH and CDR2 LQKENI. CDR3 length equals 14 residues. This CDR3 is CASSRQGAGQPQHF. Incomplete CDR3 DNA: TGTGCCAGCTCACGACAGGGGGCAGGGCAGCCC.

This clone was counted ten times or more. The read ends 3 residues before the CDR3 terminus; that terminus is restored from the germline J gene. The rearrangement links TRBV2 to TRBJ1-2; no firm D call. Between the trimmed V and J ends, which lost 5 bases and 0 bases, there was a span of 13 bases. Germline V CDR1 and CDR2: SNHLY, FYNNEI. The CDR3 extends over 15 amino acids. This chain's CDR3 is CASSRVRTANYGYTF. The sequenced CDR3 bases are TGTGCCAGCAGTCGGGTCAGGACTGCTAACTATGGC.

In this sample, this clone turned up many times. The sequenced fragment ends 3 residues before the CDR3 boundary, so the rest is inferred from the germline J gene. This sequence joins TRBV12-3 or TRBV12-4 and TRBJ1-1, with 8 positions matching TRBD1. Trimming at V came to 5 bases and at J to 4 bases, leaving 6 bases not matched to a gene. CDR3 length: 14 amino acids. Incomplete CDR3 DNA: TGTGCCAGCAGTCTCGCTACAGGGGGCACTGAA. Its translation: CASSLATGGTE. The entire CDR3 reads CASSLATGGTEAFF.

This clone appeared many times. Read coverage stops 3 residues before the CDR3 terminus; the germline J gene supplies the remainder. The J gene is TRBJ2-1, the V gene TRBV7-2; D perhaps matches TRBD1 (5 bases). With 1 base removed from V and 2 bases from J, the gap between germline ends came to 9 bases. The germline V gene has CDR1 SGHTA and CDR2 FQGNSA. This CDR3 region has 15 residues. CDR3 loop: CASSLGTLTYNEQFF. The CDR3 bases that were read are TGTGCCAGCAGCTTAGGGACACTTACCTACAATGAG.

This clone was detected a few times. Read sequence stops 3 residues before the CDR3 end, and the germline J gene provides the missing end. The rearrangement links TRBV7-3 to TRBJ1-2; tentative D call: TRBD1 (5 bases). Germline CDR1 and CDR2: SGHTA and FQGTGA. This CDR3 has 13 amino acids. This chain's CDR3 is CASSPGPNNEYTF. The CDR3 DNA, read in part, is TGTGCCAGCAGCCCAGGGCCTAACAATGAA. The variable domain in full, completed from reference TRBV7-3 and TRBJ1-2, reads GAGVSQTPSNKVTEKGKYVELRCDPISGHTALYWYRQSLGQGPEFLIYFQGTGAADDSGLPNDRFFAVRPEGSVSTLKIQRTERGDSAVYLCASSPGPNNEYTFGSGTRLTVV.

This clone has a count of ten or more. Coverage ceases 3 residues before the CDR3 finishes, and the germline J gene fills in the end. The sample carries other DNA sequences with the same CDR3. The rearrangement joins TRBV29-1 to TRBJ1-1; weak D call: TRBD1 (5 bases). Looked up from germline, CDR1 is SQVTM and CDR2 is ANQGSEA. CDR3 length: 12 amino acids. Trimming took 7 bases from V and 1 from J, leaving 10 bases between them. Here the CDR3 reads CSATGWNTEAFF. Partial CDR3 DNA: TGCAGCGCTACAGGTTGGAACACTGAA.

In its sample, this clone was seen many times. The read gets to within 3 residues of the CDR3 end, and the germline J gene fills in the rest. The chain joins TRBV5-1 to TRBJ2-7, with 7 bases matching TRBD2. J lost 0 bases, V lost 2 bases, and 2 bases had no gene match. CDR1 and CDR2 from the germline V gene are SGHRS and YFSETQ. The CDR3 loop spans 14 amino acids. The covered CDR3 bases are TGCGCCAGCAGCTTCGGGGGGAGCTCCTACGAG. Amino acids: CASSFGGSSYE. The complete CDR3 protein is CASSFGGSSYEQYF.

This clone was recorded at least ten times. The read ends 3 residues before the CDR3 terminus; that terminus is restored from the germline J gene. V usage is TRBV11-2 and J usage is TRBJ1-5; 7 bases align to TRBD1. This CDR3 spans 14 amino acids. CDR1 and CDR2 from the germline V gene are SGHAT and FQNNGV. V was pared by 3 bases and J by 4 bases, with 3 bases of the junction left unmatched. CDR3 DNA, as far as it was read: TGTGCCAGCAGCTTCGGGACAGTTAATCAGCCC. Its translation is CASSFGTVNQP. The whole CDR3 protein reads CASSFGTVNQPQHF.

This clone was counted at least ten times. The CDR3 extends 3 residues past the end of the read, so its final part is completed from the germline J gene. V is TRBV30 and J is TRBJ1-2; D ambiguous. This CDR3 spans 11 amino acids. V lost 4 bases and J lost 5, with 8 bases in between. In germline, CDR1 is GTSNPN, CDR2 SVGIG (reference sequence). Incomplete CDR3 DNA: TGTGCCTGGACCAAGGGTTATGGC. It yields the protein CAWTKGYG. The complete CDR3 protein is CAWTKGYGYTF.

The table lists this clone with many counts. The observed sequence ends 3 residues before the CDR3 terminus, with the missing tail filled in from the germline J gene. The chain carries TRBV6-1 and TRBJ1-5; 7 bases match TRBD1. The V segment lost 1 base and the J segment 4 bases; nucleotides outside the gene matches: 4. Germline CDR1 reads MNHNS; CDR2 reads SASEGT. The CDR3 consists of 15 residues. CDR3 amino acids: CASSEGTGHNQPQHF. Incomplete CDR3 DNA: TGTGCCAGCAGTGAAGGGACAGGTCATAATCAGCCC.

This clone was detected many times. The CDR3 end is not reached by the read, which stops 3 residues before it; the germline J gene fills it in. The chain recombines TRBV5-3 with TRBJ1-5; TRBD1 might be the D (5 bases). TRBV5-3 is labeled an ORF, and its function is uncertain. The CDR3 length is 17 residues. The V and J ends lost 0 bases and 2 bases respectively, with 15 bases between them. The CDR3 sequence: CARSLAGGGERNQPQHF. CDR3 DNA (partial): TGTGCCAGAAGCTTGGCCGGTGGAGGGGAACGCAATCAGCCC.

Details on this clone: The missing CDR3 end, 3 residues past where the read stops, is filled in from the germline J gene. This rearrangement joins TRBV19 to TRBJ1-5; TRBD1 aligns across 10 bases. V shed 5 bases and J 7 bases; nucleotides not matched to a gene: 5. This CDR3 region has 14 residues. From germline, CDR1 is LNHDA and CDR2 SQIVND (reference sequence). The chain's CDR3 is CASSSGQGWQPQHF. The covered CDR3 bases are TGTGCCAGTAGTTCGGGACAGGGGTGGCAGCCC.

This clone was seen only a few times. Read coverage stops 3 residues before the CDR3 terminus; the germline J gene supplies the remainder. The chain has TRBV19 and TRBJ2-5, with D possibly being TRBD1 (6 bases). Looked up from germline, CDR1 is LNHDA and CDR2 is SQIVND (reference sequence). CDR3 length: 14 residues. V was pared by 4 bases and J by 1 base, with 10 bases between. CDR3 bases read: TGTGCCAGTAGTAATCAGGGGTTCCAAGAGACC. It translates to CASSNQGFQET. In full, the CDR3 is CASSNQGFQETQYF.

This clone was observed at least ten times. The CDR3 extends 3 residues past the end of the read, so its final part is completed from the germline J gene. This chain links TRBV4-2 with TRBJ2-7, with 9 bases matching TRBD1. Germline CDR1 is LGHNA and CDR2 is YNFKEQ. There are 15 residues in the CDR3. V trimming: 1 base; J trimming: 5 bases; junction bases outside the gene matches: 6. The part of the CDR3 DNA that was read is TGTGCCAGCAGCCAAGCGCAGCGGACAGGGGACGAG. Amino acids: CASSQAQRTGDE. The complete CDR3 protein is CASSQAQRTGDEQYF.

This clone was seen ten or more times. Coverage ceases 3 residues before the CDR3 finishes, and the germline J gene fills in the end. The chain joins TRBV5-1 to TRBJ2-3; 9 bases map to TRBD2. The CDR3 covers 14 residues. V was clipped by 7 bases and J by 0 bases; unmatched bases: 3. Germline lookup yields CDR1 SGHRS and CDR2 YFSETQ. Incomplete CDR3 DNA: TGCGCCAGCGGCCTAGCGGGGAGCACAGATACG. It is translated as CASGLAGSTDT. The complete CDR3 protein is CASGLAGSTDTQYF. Based on the CDR3 plus reference TRBV5-1 and TRBJ2-3, the full variable domain is KAGVTQTPRYLIKTRGQQVTLSCSPISGHRSVSWYQQTPGQGLQFLFEYFSETQRNKGNFPGRFSGRQFSNSRSEMNVSTLELGDSALYLCASGLAGSTDTQYFGPGTRLTVL.

In its sample, this clone was seen many times. The read terminates 3 residues ahead of where the CDR3 ends, so the germline J gene completes it. This rearrangement joins TRBV20-1 to TRBJ1-1, with a weak D call TRBD1 (6 bases). CDR1 and CDR2 from the germline V gene are DFQATT and SNEGSKA (reference sequence). V was pared by 6 bases and J by 1 base, with 12 bases between. The length of the CDR3 is 13 residues. The chain's CDR3 is CSARGHANTEAFF. Incomplete CDR3 DNA: TGCAGTGCACGGGGACACGCGAACACTGAA.

For this clone: The read ends 3 residues before the CDR3 terminus; that terminus is restored from the germline J gene. V gene TRBV7-2 combines with J gene TRBJ2-5, with 10 bases that match TRBD2. Germline V gene sequence: CDR1 SGHTA, CDR2 FQGNSA. V was pared by 8 bases and J by 2 bases, with 8 bases of the junction left unmatched. This CDR3 has 15 amino acids. CDR3 bases read: TGTGCCAGCGGGAGGACTAGCGGATTACAAGAGACC. Its protein is CASGRTSGLQET. The CDR3 reads in full as CASGRTSGLQETQYF.